This is a list of T cell receptor beta chains from one sample in a study of T cell repertoires in cytomegalovirus infection. TCRdb re-called the reads with MiXCR, one entry per CDR3 protein. The sample lists some 560,000 distinct CDR3 sequences, almost 40% occurring once. The antigens for these receptors are not known. Sequences were derived from cultured PBMCs, sampled from culture after CMV antigen stimulation. The receptors stem from a human donor in good health (CMV status not recorded). Some clones in this sample may be carry-over from other donors' samples. Both conserved end residues are part of each CDR3. Each record gives: D gene, J gene, clone size, V gene, CDR3 protein, CDR3 DNA. The D gene is left open where the match is weak. Some rows mark clone size as missing; the rest say once, few, many or name a class of expanded clone.

>NA|TRBJ1-2|few|TRBV7-2
CASSLRLNYGYTF
TGTGCCAGCAGCTTACGATTAAACTATGGCTACACCTTC
>NA|TRBJ1-5|many|TRBV2
CASSATALYSNQPQHF
TGTGCCAGCAGTGCGACAGCCCTTTATAGCAATCAGCCCCAGCATTTT
>TRBD2|TRBJ2-4|few|TRBV4-1
CASSQGLAGHQNIQYF
TGCGCCAGCAGCCAAGGACTAGCGGGGCATCAAAACATTCAGTACTTC
>NA|TRBJ2-7|NA|TRBV7-2
CASRPSLAQSYEQYF
TGTGCCAGCAGACCGTCTCTAGCGCAATCCTACGAGCAGTACTTC
>NA|TRBJ2-6|NA|TRBV5-4
CASSGGWPGANVLTF
TGTGCCAGCAGCGGGGGTTGGCCCGGCGCCAACGTCCTGACTTTC
>NA|TRBJ1-1|NA|TRBV7-9
CASNYLDVNTEAFF
TGTGCCAGCAACTATTTGGATGTGAACACTGAAGCTTTCTTT
>NA|TRBJ2-3|few|TRBV7-2
CATTYTDTQYF
TGTGCCACTACATACACAGATACGCAGTATTTT
>NA|TRBJ1-2|NA|TRBV12-5
CASALSNYGYTF
TGTGCTAGTGCACTTAGCAACTATGGCTACACCTTC
>TRBD1|TRBJ2-4|few|TRBV4-3
CASSQHDRDGDIQYF
TGCGCCAGCAGCCAACACGACAGGGATGGTGACATTCAGTACTTC
>TRBD1|TRBJ1-1|NA|TRBV7-8
CASSLFGTGGVGTEAFF
TGTGCCAGCAGCTTATTTGGGACAGGGGGCGTTGGCACTGAAGCTTTCTTT
>NA|TRBJ2-2|few|TRBV24-1
CATSGGANTGELFF
TGTGCCACCAGTGGTGGGGCGAACACCGGGGAGCTGTTTTTT
>NA|TRBJ1-6|NA|TRBV15
CATSRGFMRGRDSYNSPLHF
TGTGCCACCAGCAGAGGTTTTATGAGAGGGCGGGACTCCTATAATTCACCCCTCCACTTT
>NA|TRBJ1-1|NA|TRBV11-2
CASSLVRQTEAFF
TGTGCCAGCAGCTTAGTCCGACAGACTGAAGCTTTCTTT
>NA|TRBJ1-6|NA|TRBV7-6
CASSVTGSPLHF
TGTGCCAGCAGTGTAACAGGTTCACCCCTCCACTTT
>NA|TRBJ2-2|once|TRBV11-2
CASSLDWANTGELFF
TGTGCCAGCAGCTTAGATTGGGCAAACACCGGGGAGCTGTTTTTT
>TRBD2|TRBJ2-3|NA|TRBV18
CASSPPGYERGDSTDTQYF
TGTGCCAGCTCACCACCGGGTTATGAGCGGGGGGACAGCACAGATACGCAGTATTTT
>NA|TRBJ2-5|NA|TRBV4-1
CASSPRWLLTQETQYF
TGCGCCAGCAGCCCCCGGTGGCTTCTAACCCAGGAGACCCAGTACTTC
>NA|TRBJ2-1|NA|TRBV18
CASSPKTTVLSSYNEQFF
TGTGCCAGCTCACCAAAGACGACAGTTCTGAGCTCCTACAATGAGCAGTTCTTC
>TRBD1|TRBJ2-3|few|TRBV12-3/TRBV12-4
CASRPTGETDTQYF
TGTGCCAGCAGACCGACAGGGGAAACAGATACGCAGTATTTT
>TRBD1|TRBJ2-5|NA|TRBV7-2
CASSLALGTGRTQYF
TGTGCCAGCAGCCTCGCCCTAGGGACAGGGCGTACCCAGTACTTC
>TRBD1|TRBJ1-3|few|TRBV6-5
CASSRTNRGSGNTIYF
TGTGCCAGCAGTCGAACTAACAGGGGATCTGGAAACACCATATATTTT
>NA|TRBJ1-2|NA|TRBV11-2
CASSLVQGPYGYTF
TGTGCCAGCAGCTTAGTCCAGGGCCCCTATGGCTACACCTTC
>NA|TRBJ2-3|NA|TRBV12-3/TRBV12-4
CASEIRGQGTDTQYF
TGTGCCAGCGAAATTCGGGGTCAGGGCACAGATACGCAGTATTTT
>TRBD2|TRBJ2-1|few|TRBV19
CASSIPPGTSGRAFNEQFF
TGTGCCAGTAGTATCCCACCCGGGACTAGCGGGAGGGCCTTCAATGAGCAGTTCTTC
>NA|TRBJ2-7|NA|TRBV12-5
CASGLTFGREQYF
TGTGCTAGTGGTTTAACGTTTGGGAGGGAGCAGTACTTC
>TRBD2|TRBJ2-7|NA|TRBV7-2
CASSLAPWGAGRETYEQCF
TGTGCCAGCAGCTTAGCGCCGTGGGGAGCGGGGCGGGAGACCTACGAGCAGTGCTTC
>NA|TRBJ1-5|NA|TRBV6-1
CASSEAWQPQHF
TGTGCCAGCAGTGAAGCGTGGCAGCCCCAGCATTTT
>NA|TRBJ2-7|NA|TRBV7-2
CASSLAATGLGYEQYF
TGTGCCAGCAGCTTAGCAGCCACAGGGTTGGGCTACGAGCAGTACTTC
>NA|TRBJ2-3|NA|TRBV5-1
CATRSGSTDTQYF
TGCGCCACCAGATCAGGGAGTACGGATACGCAGTATTTT
>NA|TRBJ2-3|NA|TRBV12-3/TRBV12-4
CASTAQGDTQYF
TGTGCCAGCACCGCGCAGGGAGATACGCAGTATTTT
>NA|TRBJ2-2|NA|TRBV6-1
CASREGAGGELFF
TGTGCCAGCAGGGAGGGGGCGGGCGGGGAGCTGTTTTTT
>NA|TRBJ1-6|NA|TRBV6-1
CASSAPPGAGNSPLHF
TGTGCCAGCAGTGCCCCCCCTGGCGCAGGGAATTCACCCCTCCACTTT
>TRBD2|TRBJ2-7|NA|TRBV6-1
CASTQTPGLAGFSYEQYF
TGTGCCAGCACTCAAACCCCCGGACTAGCGGGGTTCTCCTACGAGCAGTACTTC
>NA|TRBJ2-1|NA|TRBV11-3
CASSSPSTRNNEQFF
TGTGCCAGCAGCTCTCCCTCGACGAGGAACAATGAGCAGTTCTTC
>NA|TRBJ2-5|NA|TRBV3-1
CASSPIQVTRGETQYF
TGTGCCAGCAGCCCGATCCAAGTTACCAGGGGAGAGACCCAGTACTTC
>TRBD2|TRBJ2-1|NA|TRBV7-2
CASSLSVIAGKVPNEQFF
TGTGCCAGCAGCTTAAGTGTAATAGCGGGCAAGGTCCCCAATGAGCAGTTCTTC
>NA|TRBJ1-2|NA|TRBV28
CASKQFISRGRLDGYTF
TGTGCCAGCAAACAGTTTATATCTCGGGGCAGATTGGATGGCTACACCTTC
>TRBD1|TRBJ1-5|few|TRBV7-6
CASSLTPTGALGPQHF
TGTGCCAGCAGCCTCACTCCGACAGGGGCTTTGGGGCCCCAGCATTTT
>TRBD2|TRBJ2-7|NA|TRBV6-6
CASSSQGGSSYEQYF
TGTGCCAGCAGTTCCCAGGGAGGGAGCTCCTACGAGCAGTACTTC
>NA|TRBJ1-2|NA|TRBV19
CASRRLNRDSSYGYTF
TGTGCCAGTAGGAGATTAAACCGGGACTCATCCTATGGCTACACCTTC
>NA|TRBJ1-4|few|TRBV28
CASSWDRRNEKLFF
TGTGCCAGCAGTTGGGACCGGAGGAATGAAAAACTGTTTTTT
>NA|TRBJ2-3|NA|TRBV5-6
CASSLLLTDTQYF
TGTGCCAGCAGCTTGTTGCTCACAGATACGCAGTATTTT
>NA|TRBJ2-3|NA|TRBV5-5
CASSFEGDTQYF
TGTGCCAGCAGCTTCGAGGGGGATACGCAGTATTTT
>NA|TRBJ2-5|few|TRBV19
CASSIGRFQETQYF
TGTGCCAGTAGTATCGGCAGGTTCCAAGAGACCCAGTACTTC
>NA|TRBJ2-2|few|TRBV18
CASSPPGHSGNTGELFF
TGTGCCAGCTCACCACCCGGCCACTCCGGAAACACCGGGGAGCTGTTTTTT
>TRBD2|TRBJ2-1|NA|TRBV4-3
CASSQEGASGGGYNEQFF
TGCGCCAGCAGCCAAGAAGGGGCGAGCGGGGGGGGGTACAATGAGCAGTTCTTC
>NA|TRBJ2-1|few|TRBV4-3
CASSHGPSIYNEQFF
TGCGCCAGCAGCCACGGCCCGAGCATTTACAATGAGCAGTTCTTC
>TRBD1|TRBJ2-5|NA|TRBV20-1
CSAKSPDRAGETQYF
TGCAGTGCTAAGTCGCCGGACAGGGCTGGGGAGACCCAGTACTTC
>NA|TRBJ2-1|NA|TRBV7-8
CASSLAPRTGYNEQFF
TGTGCCAGCAGCTTAGCGCCCCGGACGGGTTACAATGAGCAGTTCTTC
>TRBD1|TRBJ2-6|NA|TRBV9
CASSAPPPTDRVVGANVLTF
TGTGCCAGCAGCGCACCCCCCCCCACCGACAGGGTGGTTGGGGCCAACGTCCTGACTTTC
>TRBD2|TRBJ2-7|NA|TRBV7-2
CASSMRPGLPSSYEQCF
TGTGCCAGCAGCATGCGACCGGGACTACCAAGCTCCTACGAGCAGTGCTTC
>NA|TRBJ1-1|few|TRBV11-2
CASSFQFKTEAFF
TGTGCCAGCAGCTTTCAGTTTAAGACTGAAGCTTTCTTT
>NA|TRBJ1-1|NA|TRBV6-6
CASNEDGTDEAFF
TGTGCCAGCAACGAGGACGGAACGGATGAAGCTTTCTTT
>NA|TRBJ2-3|NA|TRBV4-3
CASSQRYGTADTQYF
TGCGCCAGCAGCCAGAGATACGGGACGGCAGATACGCAGTATTTT
>TRBD2|TRBJ2-5|few|TRBV7-6
CASSFNGLAGQETQYF
TGTGCCAGCAGCTTTAATGGGCTAGCGGGACAAGAGACCCAGTACTTC
>TRBD1|TRBJ1-5|NA|TRBV7-8
CASSPVRGADQPQHF
TGTGCCAGCAGCCCCGTCAGGGGGGCGGATCAGCCCCAGCATTTT
>NA|TRBJ2-1|NA|TRBV4-3
CASSPGPIVSNEQFF
TGCGCCAGCAGCCCGGGCCCCATAGTATCCAATGAGCAGTTCTTC
>NA|TRBJ1-1|many|TRBV7-2
CASSFGGSDTEAFF
TGTGCCAGCAGCTTTGGAGGGTCGGACACTGAAGCTTTCTTT
>NA|TRBJ1-6|NA|TRBV6-1
CASSEEMGLGSYNSPLHF
TGTGCCAGCAGTGAAGAAATGGGACTCGGATCCTATAATTCACCCCTCCACTTT